A single sample is the source of the 25 T cell receptor beta chains below, sequenced in a study of T cell clonality in common variable immunodeficiency. Repertoires were generated with immunoSEQ multiplex PCR, while TCRdb's copy carries only in-frame clones and drops some. The sample is made up of around 29,000 clones, none counted only once. Sequencing used peripheral blood mononuclear cells. These receptors all stem from a person aged 18 to 69 in good health.

In its sample, this clone was seen many times. The read falls 3 residues short of the CDR3 end, and the missing part is taken from the germline J gene. The gene calls are TRBV6-2 or TRBV6-3 and TRBJ1-1; D gene uncertain. Germline values: CDR1 MNHEY, CDR2 SVGEGT. CDR3 size: 11 residues. V lost 6 bases, J lost 7 bases, and 9 bases lay in between. CDR3 residues: CASSHGDEAFF. The CDR3 bases that were read are TGTGCCAGCAGCCACGGGGATGAA.

This clone was observed many times. The read terminates 3 residues before the CDR3 end, so the remaining end is supplied by the germline J gene. V is TRBV12-5 and J is TRBJ2-3, with 7 positions matching TRBD2. The CDR3 is 13 amino acids. V lost 4 bases to trimming and J lost 6 bases; unmatched junction nucleotides: 4. Germline loops: CDR1 LGHNT, CDR2 FRNRAP. CDR3 sequence reads: CASGSPAGDTQYF. The DNA read from the CDR3 is TGTGCTAGTGGTTCCCCAGCGGGGGATACG.

This clone showed up just a few times. The read terminates 3 residues ahead of where the CDR3 ends, so the germline J gene completes it. The rearrangement joins TRBV7-9 to TRBJ1-2; no firm D call. The CDR3 extends over 14 amino acids. Germline V CDR1 and CDR2: SEHNR, FQNEAQ (reference sequence). The V end was cut by 1 base, the J end by 4 bases, with 10 bases between. CDR3 protein: CASSLELSGYGYTF. CDR3 bases read: TGTGCCAGCAGCTTAGAGCTTAGTGGCTATGGC.

This clone is classed as medium-sized. With the read ending 3 residues before the CDR3 end, the germline J gene is used to fill in that end. The chain has TRBV7-3 and TRBJ2-4; the D gene is possibly TRBD1 (5 bases). The CDR3 runs 12 residues. Looked up from germline, CDR1 is SGHTA and CDR2 is FQGTGA. The chain's CDR3 is CASSSDTRIQYF. Partial CDR3 DNA: TGTGCCAGCAGCTCGGACACCCGGATT.

This clone showed up many times. The CDR3 end is not reached by the read, which stops 3 residues before it; the germline J gene fills it in. The V gene is TRBV10-3, the J gene TRBJ1-3; tentative D call: TRBD1 (5 bases). This CDR3 is 14 amino acids long. Germline V gene lookup returns CDR1 ENHRY and CDR2 SYGVKD. Trimming left V 6 bases short and J 0 bases short, with 9 bases between. The sequenced CDR3 bases are TGTGCCATCAGCCGGGACTACTCTGGAAACACC. Its protein is CAISRDYSGNT. The CDR3, in full, reads CAISRDYSGNTIYF.

The sample holds many counts of this clone. Read sequence stops 3 residues before the CDR3 end, and the germline J gene provides the missing end. This chain links TRBV7-2 with TRBJ1-5; maybe TRBD1 (5 bases). The CDR3 has 13 residues. Germline CDR1 is SGHTA and CDR2 is FQGNSA. V was pared by 5 bases and J by 9 bases, with 14 bases between. CDR3 bases read: TGTGCCAGCAGCCCCCCAGGGTTAGGGCCC. Translating gives CASSPPGLGP. The whole CDR3 protein is CASSPPGLGPQHF.

This clone was detected ten times or more. The CDR3 end falls 3 residues outside the read, so it is completed with the germline J gene. The chain recombines TRBV5-4 with TRBJ2-2, with 7 bases fitting TRBD1. Germline V gene data show CDR1 as SGHNT and CDR2 as YYREEE (reference sequence). V lost 4 bases to trimming and J lost 1 base; unmatched junction nucleotides: 7. The CDR3 spans 16 residues. CDR3: CASSAGRGRNTGELFF. The covered CDR3 bases are TGTGCCAGCAGCGCGGGCAGGGGGAGGAACACCGGGGAG.

This clone was counted at least ten times. The read falls 3 residues short of the CDR3 end, and the missing part is taken from the germline J gene. The V gene is TRBV7-2, the J gene TRBJ1-5, with D possibly being TRBD1 (6 bases). The CDR3 has 14 residues. V was cut by 5 bases and J by 7 bases, with 15 bases left in between. CDR1 is SGHTA, CDR2 FQGNSA, per germline. CDR3 sequence: CASSQRGREQPQHF. The DNA read from the CDR3 is TGTGCCAGCAGCCAGCGGGGGCGAGAACAGCCC.

This clone was seen many times. The read gets to within 3 residues of the CDR3 end, and the germline J gene fills in the rest. The V call is TRBV5-1, the J call TRBJ2-3, with TRBD2 matching over 9 bases. Germline V lookup: CDR1 SGHRS, CDR2 YFSETQ. Losses at the gene ends were 2 bases for V and 0 bases for J; bases not matched to a gene: 4. The CDR3 spans 16 residues. CDR3 bases read: TGCGCCAGCAGCTTTGAGCGGGGGGACAGCACAGATACG. It codes for CASSFERGDSTDT. The complete CDR3 protein is CASSFERGDSTDTQYF.

As to this clone: The read terminates 3 residues before the CDR3 end, so the remaining end is supplied by the germline J gene. The rearrangement links TRBV19 to TRBJ1-1; D is perhaps TRBD1 (5 bases). CDR1 and CDR2 (germline): LNHDA, SQIVND (reference sequence). Between the trimmed V and J ends, which lost 8 bases and 2 bases, there was a span of 15 bases. CDR3 size: 14 residues. Partial CDR3 DNA: TGTGCCAGTGCGGGCGGCGGGGGTAACACTGAA. Residues: CASAGGGGNTE. The full CDR3 reads CASAGGGGNTEAFF. Supplemented by reference TRBV19 and TRBJ1-1, the full variable domain reads DGGITQSPKYLFRKEGQNVTLSCEQNLNHDAMYWYRQDPGQGLRLIYYSQIVNDFQKGDIAEGYSVSREKKESFPLTVTSAQKNPTAFYLCASAGGGGNTEAFFGQGTRLTVV.

This clone appeared many times. The CDR3 end lies 3 residues beyond the end of the read and is filled in from the germline J gene. The chain combines TRBV7-3 with TRBJ2-5; D is possibly TRBD2 (5 bases). Germline lookup yields CDR1 SGHTA and CDR2 FQGTGA. Deletions cut 5 bases from V and 3 bases from J, with 10 bases between. CDR3 length: 13 amino acids. The CDR3 reads CASSPGREETQYF. Incomplete CDR3 DNA: TGTGCCAGCAGCCCGGGGAGAGAAGAGACC.

This clone was recorded many times. The read finishes 3 residues shy of the CDR3 end, and the germline J gene is used to complete it. The chain uses TRBV15 and TRBJ1-1; a weak D match, TRBD1 (5 bases). CDR1 LNHNV and CDR2 YYDKDF come from the germline V gene (reference sequence). The CDR3 totals 15 residues. Deletions cut 9 bases from V and 5 bases from J, with 22 bases between. The CDR3 loop is CATGSSLGGRTEAFF. Partial CDR3 DNA: TGTGCCACTGGTTCTAGCCTCGGGGGAAGGACTGAA. The variable domain in full, with the rest retrieved from reference TRBV15 and TRBJ1-1, is DAMVIQNPRYQVTQFGKPVTLSCSQTLNHNVMYWYQQKSSQAPKLLFHYYDKDFNNEADTPDNFQSRRPNTSFCFLDIRSPGLGDTAMYLCATGSSLGGRTEAFFGQGTRLTVV.

Ten or more counts support this clone. The read halts 3 residues ahead of the CDR3 end, with the missing end drawn from the germline J gene. The chain links TRBV19 to TRBJ1-3, with TRBD1 as a possible D gene (5 bases). The length of the CDR3 is 14 residues. From germline, CDR1 is LNHDA and CDR2 SQIVND (reference sequence). The ends were cut back, 7 bases at V and 0 bases at J, with 10 bases in the middle. The CDR3 DNA, read in part, is TGTGCCAGTATAGGACAAAACTCTGGAAACACC. Amino acids: CASIGQNSGNT. The full CDR3 protein is CASIGQNSGNTIYF.

This clone occurred many times. Coverage ceases 3 residues before the CDR3 finishes, and the germline J gene fills in the end. The chain is built from TRBV6-1 and TRBJ1-5, with 8 positions matching TRBD1. V was clipped by 4 bases and J by 6 bases; unmatched bases: 5. This CDR3 has 14 amino acids. The germline V gene encodes CDR1 MNHNS and CDR2 SASEGT. The DNA read from the CDR3 is TGTGCCAGCAGTGGGCAGGGGGCGGGTCAGCCC. This gives the protein CASSGQGAGQP. The entire CDR3 protein is CASSGQGAGQPQHF.

Ten or more counts support this clone. The read terminates 3 residues ahead of where the CDR3 ends, so the germline J gene completes it. The V gene is TRBV3-1 (or the pseudogene TRBV3-2), the J gene TRBJ2-5, with unresolved D. Trimming pared 5 bases from V and 0 bases from J, leaving 16 bases between. Per the germline V gene, CDR1 is LGHDT and CDR2 is YNNKEL (reference sequence). The CDR3 extends over 16 amino acids. The CDR3 protein is CASSSLLTYNQETQYF. The sequenced CDR3 bases are TGTGCCAGCAGCTCGCTCCTGACATATAACCAAGAGACC.

In this sample, this clone turned up many times. The read halts 3 residues ahead of the CDR3 end, with the missing end drawn from the germline J gene. This chain connects TRBV20-1 to TRBJ2-2, with 13 bases lining up with TRBD2. The CDR3 runs to 16 residues. J was trimmed by 0 bases and V by 5 bases; bases with no gene match: 3. Germline V gene lookup returns CDR1 DFQATT and CDR2 SNEGSKA (reference sequence). The CDR3 sequence is CSAPGLAGANTGELFF. Partial CDR3 DNA: TGCAGTGCTCCAGGACTAGCGGGGGCGAACACCGGGGAG.

This clone occurred many times. The CDR3 end falls 3 residues outside the read, so it is completed with the germline J gene. This rearrangement joins TRBV29-1 to TRBJ2-7; D tentatively fits TRBD1 or TRBD2 (5 bases each). Germline assignment: CDR1 SQVTM and CDR2 ANQGSEA. The CDR3 runs 13 residues. V shed 6 bases and J shed 4 bases, with 16 bases lying between them. CDR3 bases read: TGCAGCGTGGGAGACAGTCTACTATACGAG. This translates into CSVGDSLLYE. Given in full, the CDR3 is CSVGDSLLYEQYF.

This clone has at least ten counts. Read sequence stops 3 residues before the CDR3 end, and the germline J gene provides the missing end. The V gene is TRBV20-1, the J gene TRBJ2-5, with 7 positions matching TRBD2. Germline values: CDR1 DFQATT, CDR2 SNEGSKA (reference sequence). The V gene end was trimmed by 5 bases and the J gene end by 5 bases; junction bases not matched to a gene: 5. This CDR3 contains 12 residues. Here the CDR3 reads CSAWGGTETQYF. CDR3 DNA (partial): TGCAGTGCTTGGGGGGGGACCGAGACC.

This clone was observed many times. The CDR3 goes on 3 residues after the read ends, and that part is filled in from the germline J gene. The V and J genes are TRBV10-3 and TRBJ1-1; D remains ambiguous. The V gene's germline CDR1 is ENHRY and CDR2 SYGVKD. There are 14 residues in the CDR3. V was shortened by 5 bases and J by 4 bases, with 14 bases between the two germline ends. The CDR3 reads CAISTPGEGTEAFF. The DNA read from the CDR3 is TGTGCCATCAGTACCCCCGGGGAAGGCACTGAA.

Regarding this clone: Coverage ceases 3 residues before the CDR3 finishes, and the germline J gene fills in the end. The V gene is TRBV7-3, the J gene TRBJ1-2, with TRBD1 as a possible D gene (5 bases). Germline loops: CDR1 SGHTA, CDR2 FQGTGA. The CDR3 has 13 residues. The CDR3 loop reads CASSLLGAEGYTF. The sequenced CDR3 bases are TGTGCCAGCAGCTTATTAGGGGCGGAGGGC.

Only a few counts were recorded for this clone. The sample contains more than one DNA sequence encoding this CDR3. Here the CDR3 reads CASRGWADNQETQYF. The CDR3 DNA, read in part, is TGTGCCAGCAGAGGCTGGGCGGACAACCAAGAGACC. The chain couples TRBV2 to TRBJ2-5; D might be TRBD1 (5 bases). The read terminates 3 residues ahead of where the CDR3 ends, so the germline J gene completes it. Germline V gene data show CDR1 as SNHLY and CDR2 as FYNNEI. Trimming took off 6 bases at V and 0 bases at J, with 14 bases between the two ends. The CDR3 has 15 residues.

This clone was seen a few times. The read falls 3 residues short of the CDR3 end, and the missing part is taken from the germline J gene. The chain is built from TRBV5-1 and TRBJ2-7; possible D gene TRBD1, 5 bases. V was shortened by 6 bases and J by 3 bases, with 13 bases between the two germline ends. The CDR3 sequence is 13 residues long. Germline CDR1 reads SGHRS; CDR2 reads YFSETQ. The part of the CDR3 DNA that was read is TGCGCCAGCAAGTTCAGGGATCACTACGAG. This translates into CASKFRDHYE. The CDR3 as a whole reads CASKFRDHYEQYF.

This clone was recorded many times. The CDR3 is cut off 3 residues early in the read; its end comes from the germline J gene. The genes are TRBV2 and TRBJ2-3; weak D call: TRBD2 (6 bases). The CDR3 loop spans 15 amino acids. From germline, CDR1 is SNHLY and CDR2 FYNNEI. The V end was cut by 5 bases, the J end by 2 bases, with 14 bases between. The CDR3 DNA, read in part, is TGTGCCAGCAGTCCCGAGGCGGGATACACAGATACG. Translation: CASSPEAGYTDT. The complete CDR3 protein is CASSPEAGYTDTQYF.

CDR3 residues: CASSGTGDVETAFF. CDR3 DNA (partial): TGTGCCAGTAGTGGGACAGGGGACGTAGAGACA. V usage is TRBV19 and J usage is TRBJ1-1, with 10 positions matching TRBD1. The read gets to within 3 residues of the CDR3 end, and the germline J gene fills in the rest. There are 14 residues in the CDR3. Germline V gene sequence: CDR1 LNHDA, CDR2 SQIVND (reference sequence). The complete variable domain, with remaining parts taken from reference TRBV19 and TRBJ1-1, reads DGGITQSPKYLFRKEGQNVTLSCEQNLNHDAMYWYRQDPGQGLRLIYYSQIVNDFQKGDIAEGYSVSREKKESFPLTVTSAQKNPTAFYLCASSGTGDVETAFFGQGTRLTVV.

In its sample, this clone was seen many times. The read gets to within 3 residues of the CDR3 end, and the germline J gene fills in the rest. The J gene is TRBJ1-4, the V gene TRBV14; 7 nucleotides agree with TRBD1. Germline CDR1 is SGHDN and CDR2 is FVKESK. The J segment lost 5 bases and the V segment lost 5 bases, leaving 8 bases of the junction unmatched. The CDR3 is made up of 15 amino acids. The sequenced part of the CDR3 DNA is TGTGCCAGCAGCGCTTGGACAGGCCAAAATGAAAAA. This codes for CASSAWTGQNEK. The entire CDR3 reads CASSAWTGQNEKLFF.